Sequencing of this T cell receptor beta chain was carried out in a study of blood T cells in healthy people across ages. Points from the study as a whole: The donors' CMV status was not determined, possibly confounding changes in expanded clonotypes. What prevented conclusive comparison of naive and antigen-experienced cells was that PBMCs were unsorted. Roughly linearly, TCR beta diversity per million T cells fell as age increased.

This clonotype was counted a few times. Antigen specificity is unknown. Together with a sample-barcoded 5' primer, a J-beta primer mix was included in a second PCR lasting roughly 6 to 12 cycles. The authors tagged each cDNA molecule using a template-switch adaptor with 12 random nucleotides. TCRdb redid the calling of the 5' RACE reads with MiXCR, one entry per CDR3 protein. The sample yields roughly 800,000 distinct CDR3 sequences, about 62% seen once. Germline V CDR1 and CDR2: LGHDT, YNNKEL (reference sequence). The CDR3 has 13 amino acids. The V end was cut by 4 bases, the J end by 7 bases, with 8 bases between.

The V and J genes are TRBV3-1 and TRBJ1-6, with a weak D call TRBD1 (5 bases). This clonotype originated in a man aged 25-45 years in good health. The sequencing input was blood. The CDR3 reads CASSPGLNSPLHF. CDR3 sequence (DNA): TGTGCCAGCAGCCCAGGGTTGAATTCACCCCTCCACTTT.